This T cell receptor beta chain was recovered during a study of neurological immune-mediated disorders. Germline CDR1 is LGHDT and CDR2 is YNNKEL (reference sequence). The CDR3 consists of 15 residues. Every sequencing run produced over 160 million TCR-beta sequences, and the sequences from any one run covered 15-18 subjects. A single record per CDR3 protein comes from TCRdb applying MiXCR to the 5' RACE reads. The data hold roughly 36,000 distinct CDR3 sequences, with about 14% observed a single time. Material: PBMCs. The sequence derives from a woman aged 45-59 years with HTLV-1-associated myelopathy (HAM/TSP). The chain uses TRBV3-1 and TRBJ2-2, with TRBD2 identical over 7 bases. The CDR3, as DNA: TGTGTCATCAGCCCCCCGGGAGGCTTGGCCGGGGAGCTGTTTTTT. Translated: CVISPPGGLAGELFF.